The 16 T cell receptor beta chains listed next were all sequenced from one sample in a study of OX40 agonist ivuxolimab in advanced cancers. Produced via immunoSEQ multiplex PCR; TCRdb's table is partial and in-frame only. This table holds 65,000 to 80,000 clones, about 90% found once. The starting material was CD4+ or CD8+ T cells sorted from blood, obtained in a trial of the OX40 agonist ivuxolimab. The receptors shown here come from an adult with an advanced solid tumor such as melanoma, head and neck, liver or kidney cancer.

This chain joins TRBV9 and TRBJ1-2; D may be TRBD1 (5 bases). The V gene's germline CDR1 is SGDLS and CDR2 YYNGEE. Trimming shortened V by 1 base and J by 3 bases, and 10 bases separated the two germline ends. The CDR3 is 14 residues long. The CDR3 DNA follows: TGTGCCAGCAGCGTATACGGAGGGGACTATGGCTACACCTTC. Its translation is CASSVYGGDYGYTF. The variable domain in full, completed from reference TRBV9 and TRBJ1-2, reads DSGVTQTPKHLITATGQRVTLRCSPRSGDLSVYWYQQSLDQGLQFLIQYYNGEERAKGNILERFSAQQFPDLHSELNLSSLELGDSALYFCASSVYGGDYGYTFGSGTRLTVV.

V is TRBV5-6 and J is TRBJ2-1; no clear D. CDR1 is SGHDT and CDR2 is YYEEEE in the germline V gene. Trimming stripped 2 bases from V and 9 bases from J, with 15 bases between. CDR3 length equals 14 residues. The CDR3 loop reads CASSFLYSVLEQFF. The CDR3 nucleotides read TGTGCCAGCAGCTTCTTGTACTCAGTCCTTGAGCAGTTCTTC.

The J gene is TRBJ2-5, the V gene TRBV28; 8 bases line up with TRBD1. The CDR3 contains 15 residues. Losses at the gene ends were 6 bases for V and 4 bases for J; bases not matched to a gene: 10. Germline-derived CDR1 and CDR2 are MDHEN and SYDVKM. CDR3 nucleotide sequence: TGTGCCAGCAGCCTCGGGACAGGTGGTCGAGAGACCCAGTACTTC. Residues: CASSLGTGGRETQYF.

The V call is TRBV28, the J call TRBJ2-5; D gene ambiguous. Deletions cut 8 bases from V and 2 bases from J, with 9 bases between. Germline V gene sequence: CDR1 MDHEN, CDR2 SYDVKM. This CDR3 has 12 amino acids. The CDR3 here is CASVSRQETQYF. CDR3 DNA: TGTGCCAGCGTATCGAGGCAAGAGACCCAGTACTTC. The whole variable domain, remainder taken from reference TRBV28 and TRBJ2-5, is DVKVTQSSRYLVKRTGEKVFLECVQDMDHENMFWYRQDPGLGLRLIYFSYDVKMKEKGDIPEGYSVSREKKERFSLILESASTNQTSMYLCASVSRQETQYFGPGTRLLVL.

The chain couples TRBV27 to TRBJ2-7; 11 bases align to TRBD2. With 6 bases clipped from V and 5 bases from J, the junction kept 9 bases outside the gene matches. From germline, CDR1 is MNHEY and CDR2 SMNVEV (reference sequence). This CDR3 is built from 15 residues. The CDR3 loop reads CASSATSGSINEQYF. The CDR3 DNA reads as TGTGCCAGCAGCGCAACTAGCGGGAGTATCAACGAGCAGTACTTC.

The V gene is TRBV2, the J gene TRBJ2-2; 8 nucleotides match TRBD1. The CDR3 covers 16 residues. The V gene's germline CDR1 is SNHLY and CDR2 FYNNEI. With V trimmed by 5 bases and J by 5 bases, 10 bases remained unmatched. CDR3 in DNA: TGTGCCAGCAGTTCCAAAGGACAGGGTCGGACCGGGGAGCTGTTTTTT. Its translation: CASSSKGQGRTGELFF.

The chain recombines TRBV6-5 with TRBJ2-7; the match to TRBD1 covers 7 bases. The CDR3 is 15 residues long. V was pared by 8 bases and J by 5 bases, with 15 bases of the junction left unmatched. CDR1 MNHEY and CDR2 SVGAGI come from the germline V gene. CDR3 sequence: CASRPQGMGADEQYF. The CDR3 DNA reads TGTGCCAGCCGCCCACAGGGGATGGGGGCGGACGAGCAGTACTTC.

The CDR3: CASRKRGFGNEQFF. The CDR3 DNA sequence: TGTGCCAGCAGAAAAAGGGGGTTCGGGAATGAGCAGTTCTTC. The chain employs TRBV2 and TRBJ2-1, with a weak D call TRBD1 (6 bases). Per the germline V gene, CDR1 is SNHLY and CDR2 is FYNNEI. The length of the CDR3 is 14 residues. Trimming stripped 6 bases from V and 7 bases from J, with 16 bases between.

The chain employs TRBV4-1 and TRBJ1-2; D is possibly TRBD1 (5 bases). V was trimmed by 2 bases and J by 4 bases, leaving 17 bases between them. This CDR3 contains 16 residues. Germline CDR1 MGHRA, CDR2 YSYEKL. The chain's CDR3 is CASSQSPNADSYGYTF. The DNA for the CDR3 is TGCGCCAGCAGCCAAAGCCCCAATGCAGACAGCTATGGCTACACCTTC.

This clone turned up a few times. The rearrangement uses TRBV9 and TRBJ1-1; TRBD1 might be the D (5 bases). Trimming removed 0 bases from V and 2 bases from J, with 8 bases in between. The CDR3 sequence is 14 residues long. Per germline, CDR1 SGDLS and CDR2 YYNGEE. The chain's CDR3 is CASSVGTGNTEAFF. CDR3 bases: TGTGCCAGCAGCGTAGGCACAGGCAACACTGAAGCTTTCTTT.

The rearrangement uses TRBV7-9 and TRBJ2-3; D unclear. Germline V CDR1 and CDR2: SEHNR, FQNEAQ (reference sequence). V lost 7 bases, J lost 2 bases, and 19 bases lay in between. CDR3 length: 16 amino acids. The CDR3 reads CASIPDGPSFTDTQYF. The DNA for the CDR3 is TGTGCCAGCATCCCCGACGGACCCTCTTTCACAGATACGCAGTATTTT.

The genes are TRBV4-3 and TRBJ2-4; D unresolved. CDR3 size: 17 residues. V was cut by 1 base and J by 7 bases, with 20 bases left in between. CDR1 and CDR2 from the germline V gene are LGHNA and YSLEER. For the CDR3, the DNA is TGCGCCAGCAGCCAAGTCTCGGCAGTTCAAATTGGGAACATTCAGTACTTC. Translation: CASSQVSAVQIGNIQYF.

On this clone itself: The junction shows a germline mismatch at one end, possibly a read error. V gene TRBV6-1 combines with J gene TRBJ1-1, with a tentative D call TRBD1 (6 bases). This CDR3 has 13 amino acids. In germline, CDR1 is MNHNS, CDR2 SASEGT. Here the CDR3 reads CASSLRGVGGGLF. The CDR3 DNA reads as TGTGCCAGCAGCCTTCGGGGGGTTGGGGGCGGCCTTTTT.

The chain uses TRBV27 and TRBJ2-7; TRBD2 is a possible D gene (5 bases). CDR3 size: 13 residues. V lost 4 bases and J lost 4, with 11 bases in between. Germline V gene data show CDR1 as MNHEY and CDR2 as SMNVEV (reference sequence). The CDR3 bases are TGTGCCAGCAGTTATTCACGGGATTACGAGCAGTACTTC. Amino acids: CASSYSRDYEQYF.

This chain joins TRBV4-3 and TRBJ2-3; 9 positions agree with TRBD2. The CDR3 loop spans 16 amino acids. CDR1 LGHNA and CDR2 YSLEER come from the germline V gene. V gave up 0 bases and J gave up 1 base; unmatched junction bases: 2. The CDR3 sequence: CASSQEIAGGTDTQYF. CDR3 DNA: TGCGCCAGCAGCCAAGAAATAGCGGGAGGCACAGATACGCAGTATTTT.

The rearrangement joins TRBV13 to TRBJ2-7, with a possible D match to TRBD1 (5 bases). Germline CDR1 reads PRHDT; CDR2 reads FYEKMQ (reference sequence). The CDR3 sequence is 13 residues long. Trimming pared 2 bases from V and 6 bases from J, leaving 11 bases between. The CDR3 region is CASSLRGSLEQYF. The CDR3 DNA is TGTGCCAGCAGCTTAAGGGGAAGCCTCGAGCAGTACTTC. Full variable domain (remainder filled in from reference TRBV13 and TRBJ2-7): AAGVIQSPRHLIKEKRETATLKCYPIPRHDTVYWYQQGPGQDPQFLISFYEKMQSDKGSIPDRFSAQQFSDYHSELNMSSLELGDSALYFCASSLRGSLEQYFGPGTRLTVT.